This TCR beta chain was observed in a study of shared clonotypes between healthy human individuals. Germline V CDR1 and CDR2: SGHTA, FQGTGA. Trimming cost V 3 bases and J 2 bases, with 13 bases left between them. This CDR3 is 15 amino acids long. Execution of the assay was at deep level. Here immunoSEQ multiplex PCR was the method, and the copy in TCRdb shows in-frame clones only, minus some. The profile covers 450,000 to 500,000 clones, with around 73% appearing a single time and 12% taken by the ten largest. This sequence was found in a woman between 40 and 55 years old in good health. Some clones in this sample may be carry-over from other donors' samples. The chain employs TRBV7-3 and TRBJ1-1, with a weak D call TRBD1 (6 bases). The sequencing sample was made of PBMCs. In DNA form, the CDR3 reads TGTGCCAGCAGCTTTTCGGGGGGCTCAAACACTGAAGCTTTCTTT. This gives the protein CASSFSGGSNTEAFF.